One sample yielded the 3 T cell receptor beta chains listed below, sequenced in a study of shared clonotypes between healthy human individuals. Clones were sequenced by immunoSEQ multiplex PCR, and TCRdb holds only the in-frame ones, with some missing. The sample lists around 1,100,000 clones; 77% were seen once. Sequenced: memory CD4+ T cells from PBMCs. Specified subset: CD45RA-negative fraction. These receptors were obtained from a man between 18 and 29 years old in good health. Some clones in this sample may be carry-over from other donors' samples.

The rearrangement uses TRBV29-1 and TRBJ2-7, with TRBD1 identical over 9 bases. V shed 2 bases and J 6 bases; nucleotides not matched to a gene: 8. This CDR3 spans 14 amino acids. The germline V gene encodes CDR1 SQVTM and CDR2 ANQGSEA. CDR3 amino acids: CSVETGTGLGEQYF. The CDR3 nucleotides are TGCAGCGTTGAAACCGGGACAGGGCTTGGCGAGCAGTACTTC.

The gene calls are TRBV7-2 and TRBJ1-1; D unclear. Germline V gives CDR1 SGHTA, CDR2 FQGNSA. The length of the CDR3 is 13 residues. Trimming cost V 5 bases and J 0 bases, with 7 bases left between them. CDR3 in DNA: TGTGCCAGCAGCCCCATTTTGAACACTGAAGCTTTCTTT. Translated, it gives CASSPILNTEAFF.

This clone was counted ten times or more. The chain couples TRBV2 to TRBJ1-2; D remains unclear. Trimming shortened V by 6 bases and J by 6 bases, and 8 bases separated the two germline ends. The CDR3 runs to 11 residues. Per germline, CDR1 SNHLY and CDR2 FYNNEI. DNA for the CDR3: TGTGCCAGCAGATGGGAGGATGGCTACACCTTC. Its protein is CASRWEDGYTF.